A single sample is the source of the 5 T cell receptor beta chains below, sequenced in a study of T cells in Graves' hyperthyroidism and ophthalmopathy. There were TCR beta CDR3 regions amplified from RNA transcripts. An initial round of RT-PCR targeting the TCR CDR3 relied on the HTBI primer set. TCRdb re-derived calls from the multiplex PCR reads in MiXCR, one entry per CDR3 protein. This repertoire shows 800,000 or so distinct CDR3 sequences, about 38% found once; its top ten account for around 10%. Sequencing was performed on blood. These receptors were obtained from a man aged 18 to 30 with Graves' hyperthyroidism.

In this sample, this clonotype turned up many times. V usage is TRBV12-3 or TRBV12-4 and J usage is TRBJ1-5; D is unresolved. The CDR3 covers 15 residues. The germline V and J ends were trimmed by 4 bases and 7 bases, with 17 bases remaining between them. In DNA form, the CDR3 reads TGTGCCAGCAGTTCCTCGGATGGAATACAACAGCCCCAGCATTTT. This sequence encodes CASSSSDGIQQPQHF.

V and J are TRBV7-2 and TRBJ2-7; 9 bases are shared with TRBD2. Losses at the gene ends were 3 bases for V and 6 bases for J; bases not matched to a gene: 9. The germline CDR1 and CDR2 sequences are SGHTA and FQGNSA. This CDR3 has 15 amino acids. DNA for the CDR3: TGTGCCAGCAGCTTGGCCGCGCTAGCGGGATCCGAGCAGTACTTC. Translation gives CASSLAALAGSEQYF.

This clonotype appeared many times. The chain recombines TRBV7-2 with TRBJ2-7, with D hard to call. The CDR3 spans 12 residues. Trimming took 1 base from V and 5 from J, leaving 6 bases between them. The germline gives CDR1 SGHTA, CDR2 FQGNSA. CDR3 in DNA: TGTGCCAGCAGCTTAGACTTCCACGAGCAGTACTTC. Amino acids: CASSLDFHEQYF.

This clonotype was seen a few times. This sequence joins TRBV10-1 and TRBJ1-1, with D perhaps TRBD1 (6 bases). V dropped 7 bases and J dropped 4 bases, with 19 bases sitting between them. There are 15 residues in the CDR3. Germline V gene sequence: CDR1 WNHNN, CDR2 SYGVQD (reference sequence). CDR3 sequence reads: CASTASGHPTTEAFF. The CDR3 coding sequence is TGCGCCAGCACTGCCTCGGGACATCCGACCACTGAAGCTTTCTTT.

The gene calls are TRBV7-3 and TRBJ2-2; no clear D. The CDR3 spans 14 residues. Germline-derived CDR1 and CDR2 are SGHTA and FQGTGA. V was clipped by 5 bases and J by 6 bases, with 13 bases between them. The CDR3 sequence is CASSPLGPAGELFF. DNA for the CDR3: TGTGCCAGCAGCCCCCTAGGCCCGGCCGGGGAGCTGTTTTTT. Full variable domain (rest looked up from reference TRBV7-3 and TRBJ2-2): GAGVSQTPSNKVTEKGKYVELRCDPISGHTALYWYRQSLGQGPEFLIYFQGTGAADDSGLPNDRFFAVRPEGSVSTLKIQRTERGDSAVYLCASSPLGPAGELFFGEGSRLTVL.